The T cell receptor (beta chain) described here comes from a study of neurological immune-mediated disorders. Points from the study as a whole: When the repertoires were grouped phylogenetically, those of 18 of the 34 multiple sclerosis patients came together in a single cluster of related CDR3 sequences, which points to a possible repertoire-level signature. There was no association between the multiple sclerosis repertoire cluster and any clinical or MRI feature.

This clonotype was seen repeatedly, ten times or more. The antigen is unknown. This CDR3 spans 10 amino acids. Synthesis of cDNA was performed by 5'RACE using 10-nucleotide random UMIs. TCRdb recomputed calls from the 5' RACE reads with MiXCR, one row per CDR3 protein. The profile shows about 48,000 distinct CDR3 sequences, more than 5% of them singletons. The chain carries TRBV21-1 and TRBJ1-2. TRBV21-1 is assigned pseudogene status. The sequencing sample was made of CD4+ T cells from blood. The TCR was taken from a young woman with multiple sclerosis. The CDR3 DNA reads TGTGCCAGCAGGAAGGTGCGGGGCACCTTC. Its translation: CASRKVRGTF.